One sample yielded the 11 T cell receptor beta chains listed below, sequenced in a study of CD8 T cells in Susac syndrome. It was with random hexamers that roughly 0.45 to 1 ug RNA was reverse transcribed. TCRdb called the immunoSEQ multiplex PCR reads again in MiXCR, with one record for every CDR3 protein. The sample includes around 100,000 distinct CDR3 sequences, roughly 96% seen only once; the top ten take 0.3%. The source material was CD8+ T cells from PBMCs. The receptors derive from a human donor with Susac syndrome.

This chain links TRBV28 with TRBJ2-5; 11 positions agree with TRBD1. The length of the CDR3 is 12 residues. The germline gives CDR1 MDHEN, CDR2 SYDVKM. V was clipped by 8 bases and J by 4 bases; unmatched bases: 0. The CDR3 DNA is TGTGCCAGCGGGACAGGGGGAGAGACCCAGTACTTC. Protein product: CASGTGGETQYF.

V is TRBV14 and J is TRBJ2-1, with D tentatively TRBD1 or TRBD2 (5 bases each). The CDR3 is 14 amino acids. Germline CDR1 and CDR2: SGHDN and FVKESK. The ends were cut back, 2 bases at V and 5 bases at J, with 10 bases in the middle. The CDR3 DNA follows: TGTGCCAGCAGCCAACTAGGGACCAACAATGAGCAGTTCTTC. It is translated as CASSQLGTNNEQFF.

The chain uses TRBV20-1 and TRBJ1-2, with a tentative D call TRBD1 (5 bases). The CDR3 extends over 11 amino acids. Germline assignment: CDR1 DFQATT and CDR2 SNEGSKA (reference sequence). The V gene lost 6 bases and the J gene lost 4 bases, with 9 bases spanning the gap. CDR3 region: CSASGLYGYTF. DNA of the CDR3: TGCAGTGCCTCGGGGCTCTATGGCTACACCTTC.

The chain employs TRBV7-2 and TRBJ2-7, with 7 bases matching TRBD2. This CDR3 contains 15 residues. V dropped 4 bases and J dropped 0; count of bases not matched to a gene: 6. Germline V gene lookup returns CDR1 SGHTA and CDR2 FQGNSA. CDR3 loop: CASSYQAGSSYEQYF. CDR3 DNA: TGTGCCAGCAGCTACCAAGCGGGGAGCTCCTACGAGCAGTACTTC.

DNA of the CDR3: TGCAGTGCTAGCCCTAGCGGGAACACAGATACGCAGTATTTT. Its protein product is CSASPSGNTDTQYF. V and J are TRBV20-1 and TRBJ2-3; 9 bases are shared with TRBD2. The germline gives CDR1 DFQATT, CDR2 SNEGSKA (reference sequence). V was clipped by 3 bases and J by 2 bases; unmatched bases: 3. This CDR3 spans 14 amino acids.

As DNA, the CDR3 is TGCAGCGTTGAACGTAGGTATGAGCAGTTCTTC. Its translation is CSVERRYEQFF. The chain uses TRBV29-1 and TRBJ2-1, with D unresolved. This CDR3 spans 11 amino acids. The V end lost 2 bases, the J end lost 8 bases, and 7 bases lay between the germline ends. Germline V gene data show CDR1 as SQVTM and CDR2 as ANQGSEA.

The CDR3 reads CAPANLPWGINTQYF. The CDR3 nucleotides are TGTGCCCCTGCCAATCTGCCGTGGGGGATAAATACGCAGTATTTT. This rearrangement joins TRBV21-1 to TRBJ2-3; no check of the table's D call, TRBD1, against the DNA was made. TRBV21-1 is termed a pseudogene. The CDR3 covers 15 residues.

The chain employs TRBV7-9 and TRBJ1-4; D is unclear. V was shortened by 5 bases and J by 0 bases, with 7 bases between the two germline ends. CDR1 is SEHNR, CDR2 FQNEAQ, per germline (reference sequence). This CDR3 has 14 amino acids. The CDR3 DNA sequence: TGTGCCAGCAGCCGGGATGCAACTAATGAAAAACTGTTTTTT. This gives the protein CASSRDATNEKLFF. The full variable domain, its missing parts supplied by reference TRBV7-9 and TRBJ1-4, is DTGVSQNPRHKITKRGQNVTFRCDPISEHNRLYWYRQTLGQGPEFLTYFQNEAQLEKSRLLSDRFSAERPKGSFSTLEIQRTEQGDSAMYLCASSRDATNEKLFFGSGTQLSVL.

The chain employs TRBV4-2 and TRBJ1-5; 8 bases fit TRBD1. The germline V gene encodes CDR1 LGHNA and CDR2 YNFKEQ. The V and J ends lost 4 bases and 4 bases, in that order; junction bases with no gene match: 9. The CDR3 runs 16 residues. The CDR3 region has the DNA TGTGCCAGCAGCCCAACGACAGGGGCAAATAATCAGCCCCAGCATTTT. Protein: CASSPTTGANNQPQHF.

This clonotype has a handful of counts. J is TRBJ2-5 and V is TRBV4-2, with TRBD2 identical over 11 bases. Germline CDR1 and CDR2: LGHNA and YNFKEQ. This CDR3 is 15 amino acids long. V gave up 4 bases and J gave up 5 bases; unmatched junction bases: 6. CDR3 DNA sequence: TGTGCCAGCAGCCGCCGACTAGCGGGACTGGAGACCCAGTACTTC. Amino acid sequence: CASSRRLAGLETQYF.

The rearrangement joins TRBV5-1 to TRBJ2-1, with 12 bases that match TRBD1. The germline V gene encodes CDR1 SGHRS and CDR2 YFSETQ. This CDR3 is built from 15 residues. Germline trimming cut 1 base from V and 8 bases from J; bases unmatched to any gene: 4. As DNA, the CDR3 is TGCGCCAGCAGCTTGCGGGGACAGGGGGCGGATGAGCAGTTCTTC. Its translation is CASSLRGQGADEQFF.